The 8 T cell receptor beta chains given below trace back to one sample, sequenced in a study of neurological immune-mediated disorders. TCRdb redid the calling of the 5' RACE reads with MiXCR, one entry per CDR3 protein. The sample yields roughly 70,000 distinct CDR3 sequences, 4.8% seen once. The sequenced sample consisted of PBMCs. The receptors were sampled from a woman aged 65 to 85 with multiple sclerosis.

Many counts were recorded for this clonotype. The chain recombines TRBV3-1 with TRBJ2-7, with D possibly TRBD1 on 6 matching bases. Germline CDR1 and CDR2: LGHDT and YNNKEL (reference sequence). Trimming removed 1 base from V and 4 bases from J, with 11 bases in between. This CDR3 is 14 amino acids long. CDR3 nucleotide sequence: TGTGCCAGCAGCCAAGGTCAGGGGAGATACGAGCAGTACTTC. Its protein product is CASSQGQGRYEQYF.

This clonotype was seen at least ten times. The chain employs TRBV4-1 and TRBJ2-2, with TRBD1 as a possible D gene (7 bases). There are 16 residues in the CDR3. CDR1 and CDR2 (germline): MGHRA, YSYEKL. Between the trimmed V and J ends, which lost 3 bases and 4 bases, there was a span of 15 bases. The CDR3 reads CASSQSRGALTGELFF. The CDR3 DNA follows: TGCGCCAGCAGCCAGTCCAGGGGGGCGCTCACCGGGGAGCTGTTTTTT.

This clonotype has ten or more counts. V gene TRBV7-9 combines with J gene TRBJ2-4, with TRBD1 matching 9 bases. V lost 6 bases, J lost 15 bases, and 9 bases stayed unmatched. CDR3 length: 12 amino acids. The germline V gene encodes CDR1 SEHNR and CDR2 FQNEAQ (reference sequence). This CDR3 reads CASSRTGGQRYF. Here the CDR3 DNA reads TGTGCCAGCAGTCGTACAGGGGGCCAACGGTACTTC.

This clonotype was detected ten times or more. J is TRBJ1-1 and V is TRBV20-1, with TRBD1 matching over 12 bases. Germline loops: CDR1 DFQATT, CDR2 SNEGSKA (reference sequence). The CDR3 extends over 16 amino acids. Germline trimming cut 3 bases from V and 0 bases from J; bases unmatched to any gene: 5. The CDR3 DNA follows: TGCAGTGCTAGGGCCGGGACAGGGGGCTTGAACACTGAAGCTTTCTTT. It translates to CSARAGTGGLNTEAFF.

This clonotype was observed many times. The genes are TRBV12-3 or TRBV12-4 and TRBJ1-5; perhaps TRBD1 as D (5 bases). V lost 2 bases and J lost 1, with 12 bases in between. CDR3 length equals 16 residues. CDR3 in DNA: TGTGCCAGCAGTTTAATGGGGAGGGGAAGCAATCAGCCCCAGCATTTT. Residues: CASSLMGRGSNQPQHF.

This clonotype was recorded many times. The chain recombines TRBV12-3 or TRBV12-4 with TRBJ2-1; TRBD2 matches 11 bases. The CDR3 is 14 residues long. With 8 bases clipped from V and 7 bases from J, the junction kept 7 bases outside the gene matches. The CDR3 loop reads CASGGVAGGNEQFF. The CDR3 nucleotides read TGTGCCAGCGGCGGCGTAGCGGGAGGGAATGAGCAGTTCTTC.

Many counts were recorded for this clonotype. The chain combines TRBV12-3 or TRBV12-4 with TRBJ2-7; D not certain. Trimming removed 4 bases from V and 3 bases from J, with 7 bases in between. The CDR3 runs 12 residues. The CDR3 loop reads CASSYRGYEQYF. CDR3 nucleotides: TGTGCCAGCAGTTACCGCGGCTACGAGCAGTACTTC.

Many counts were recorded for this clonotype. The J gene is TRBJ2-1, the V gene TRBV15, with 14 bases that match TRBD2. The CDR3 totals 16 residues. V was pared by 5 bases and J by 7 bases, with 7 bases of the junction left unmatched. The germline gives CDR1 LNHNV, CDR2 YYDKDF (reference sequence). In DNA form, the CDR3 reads TGTGCCACCAGCGGGGGACTAGCGGGAGCAGTTAATGAGCAGTTCTTC. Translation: CATSGGLAGAVNEQFF.